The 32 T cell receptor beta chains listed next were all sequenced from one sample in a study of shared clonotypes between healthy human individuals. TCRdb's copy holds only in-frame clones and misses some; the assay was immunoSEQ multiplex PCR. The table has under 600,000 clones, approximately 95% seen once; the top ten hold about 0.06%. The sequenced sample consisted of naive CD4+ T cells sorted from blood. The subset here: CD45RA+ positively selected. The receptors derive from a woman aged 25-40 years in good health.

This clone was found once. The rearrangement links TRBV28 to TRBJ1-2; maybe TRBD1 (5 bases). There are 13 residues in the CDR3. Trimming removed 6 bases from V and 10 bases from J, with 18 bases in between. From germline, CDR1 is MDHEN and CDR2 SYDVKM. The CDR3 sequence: CASRRGVGRNYTF. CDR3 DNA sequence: TGTGCCAGCAGGAGAGGGGTCGGGCGAAACTACACCTTC.

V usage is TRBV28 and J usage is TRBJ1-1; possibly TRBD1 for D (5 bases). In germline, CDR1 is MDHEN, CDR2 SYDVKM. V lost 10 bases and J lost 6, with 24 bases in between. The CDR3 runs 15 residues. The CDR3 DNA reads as TGTGCCACCACCCGATTCAGAACCGGGGACGCTGAAGCTTTCTTT. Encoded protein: CATTRFRTGDAEAFF.

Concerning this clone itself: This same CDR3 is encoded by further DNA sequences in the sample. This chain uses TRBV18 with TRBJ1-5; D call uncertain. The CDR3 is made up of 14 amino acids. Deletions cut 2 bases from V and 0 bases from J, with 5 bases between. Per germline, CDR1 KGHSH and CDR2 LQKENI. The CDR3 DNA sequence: TGTGCCAGCTCACCAACGGATAGCAATCAGCCCCAGCATTTT. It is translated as CASSPTDSNQPQHF.

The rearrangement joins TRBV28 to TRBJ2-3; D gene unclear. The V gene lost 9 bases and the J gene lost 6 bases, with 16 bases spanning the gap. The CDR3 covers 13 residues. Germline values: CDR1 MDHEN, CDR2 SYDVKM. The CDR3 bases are TGTGCCAGTGGTGGCATCCTTGGGGATACGCAGTATTTT. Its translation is CASGGILGDTQYF.

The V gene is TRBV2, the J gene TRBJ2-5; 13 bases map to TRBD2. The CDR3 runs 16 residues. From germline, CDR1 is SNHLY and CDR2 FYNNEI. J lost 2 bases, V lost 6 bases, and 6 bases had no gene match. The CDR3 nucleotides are TGTGCCAGCAGAACGACTAGCGGGAGGTTTCAAGAGACCCAGTACTTC. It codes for CASRTTSGRFQETQYF. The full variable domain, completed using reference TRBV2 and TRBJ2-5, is EPEVTQTPSHQVTQMGQEVILRCVPISNHLYFYWYRQILGQKVEFLVSFYNNEISEKSEIFDDQFSVERPDGSNFTLKIRSTKLEDSAMYFCASRTTSGRFQETQYFGPGTRLLVL.

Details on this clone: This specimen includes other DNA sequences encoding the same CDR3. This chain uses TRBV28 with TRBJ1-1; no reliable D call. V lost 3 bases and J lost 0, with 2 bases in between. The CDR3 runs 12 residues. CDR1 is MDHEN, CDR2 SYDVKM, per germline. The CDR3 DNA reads TGTGCCAGCAGTTTGCTGAACACTGAAGCTTTCTTT. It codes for CASSLLNTEAFF.

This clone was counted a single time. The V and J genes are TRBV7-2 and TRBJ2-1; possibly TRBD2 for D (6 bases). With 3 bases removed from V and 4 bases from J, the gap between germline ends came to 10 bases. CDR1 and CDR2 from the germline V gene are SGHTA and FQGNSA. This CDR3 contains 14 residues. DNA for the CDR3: TGTGCCAGCAGCTTGACCGGGGGTTACAATGAGCAGTTCTTC. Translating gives CASSLTGGYNEQFF.

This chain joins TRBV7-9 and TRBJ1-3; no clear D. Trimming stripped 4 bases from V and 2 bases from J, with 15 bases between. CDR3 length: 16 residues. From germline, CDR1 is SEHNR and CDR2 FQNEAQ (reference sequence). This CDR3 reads CASSSPSRKTGNTIYF. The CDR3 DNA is TGTGCCAGCAGCTCACCCTCACGCAAAACTGGAAACACCATATATTTT.

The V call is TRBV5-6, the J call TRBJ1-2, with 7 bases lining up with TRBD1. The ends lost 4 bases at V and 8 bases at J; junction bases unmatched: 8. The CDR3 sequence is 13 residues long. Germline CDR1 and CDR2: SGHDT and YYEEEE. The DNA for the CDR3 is TGTGCCAGCAGCCAACAGGGGATCGAGGGCTACACCTTC. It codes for CASSQQGIEGYTF.

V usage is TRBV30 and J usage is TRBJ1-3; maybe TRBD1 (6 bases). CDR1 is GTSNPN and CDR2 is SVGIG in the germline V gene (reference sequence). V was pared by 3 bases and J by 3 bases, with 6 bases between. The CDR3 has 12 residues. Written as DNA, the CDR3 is TGTGCCTGGAGCAGGGGTGGAAACACCATATATTTT. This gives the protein CAWSRGGNTIYF.

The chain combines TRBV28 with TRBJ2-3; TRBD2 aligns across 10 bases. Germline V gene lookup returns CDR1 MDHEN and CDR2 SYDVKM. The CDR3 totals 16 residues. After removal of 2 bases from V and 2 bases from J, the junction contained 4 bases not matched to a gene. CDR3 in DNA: TGTGCCAGCAGTTTAGAAGCGGGAGGGGCCACAGATACGCAGTATTTT. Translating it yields CASSLEAGGATDTQYF.

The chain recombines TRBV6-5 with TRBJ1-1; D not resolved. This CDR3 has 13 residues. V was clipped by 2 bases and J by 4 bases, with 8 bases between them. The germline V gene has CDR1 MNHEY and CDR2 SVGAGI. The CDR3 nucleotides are TGTGCCAGCAGTTACGCGGCCAGCACTGAAGCTTTCTTT. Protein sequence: CASSYAASTEAFF.

Written as DNA, the CDR3 is TGTGCCAGTACCGTCCGGGTTTTCACAGATACGCAGTATTTT. It translates to CASTVRVFTDTQYF. The chain couples TRBV19 to TRBJ2-3, with D unclear. CDR1 and CDR2 (germline): LNHDA, SQIVND (reference sequence). The CDR3 covers 14 residues. Trimming left V 7 bases short and J 2 bases short, with 13 bases between.

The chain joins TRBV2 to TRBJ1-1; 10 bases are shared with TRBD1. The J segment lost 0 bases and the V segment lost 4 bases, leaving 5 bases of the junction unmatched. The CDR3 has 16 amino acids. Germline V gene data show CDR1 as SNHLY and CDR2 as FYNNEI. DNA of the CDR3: TGTGCCAGCAGTGGTGACAGGGGGCGGTTGAACACTGAAGCTTTCTTT. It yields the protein CASSGDRGRLNTEAFF.

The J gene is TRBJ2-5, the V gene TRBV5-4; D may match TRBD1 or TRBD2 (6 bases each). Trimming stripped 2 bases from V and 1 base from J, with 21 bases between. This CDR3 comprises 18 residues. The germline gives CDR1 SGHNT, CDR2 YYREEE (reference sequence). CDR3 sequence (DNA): TGTGCCAGCAGCTTAAGTTTGTTTGGCGGGACAATCCAAGAGACCCAGTACTTC. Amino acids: CASSLSLFGGTIQETQYF.

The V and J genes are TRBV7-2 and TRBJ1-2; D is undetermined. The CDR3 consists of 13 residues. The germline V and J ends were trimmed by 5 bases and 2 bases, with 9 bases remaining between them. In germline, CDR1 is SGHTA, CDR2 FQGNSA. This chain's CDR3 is CASSNIENYGYTF. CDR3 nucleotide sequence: TGTGCCAGCAGCAACATTGAGAACTATGGCTACACCTTC.

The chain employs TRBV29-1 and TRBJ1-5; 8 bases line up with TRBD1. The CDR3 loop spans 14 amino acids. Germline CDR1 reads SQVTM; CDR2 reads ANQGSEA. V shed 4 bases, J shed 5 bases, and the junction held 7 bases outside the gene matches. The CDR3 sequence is CSVAAQGVDQPQHF. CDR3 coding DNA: TGCAGCGTTGCCGCACAGGGGGTTGATCAGCCCCAGCATTTT.

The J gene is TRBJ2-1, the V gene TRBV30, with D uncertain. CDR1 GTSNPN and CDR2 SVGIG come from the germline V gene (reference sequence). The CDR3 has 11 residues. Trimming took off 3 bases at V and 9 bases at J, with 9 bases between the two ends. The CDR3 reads CAWSQFAEQFF. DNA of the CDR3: TGTGCCTGGAGCCAATTCGCTGAGCAGTTCTTC.

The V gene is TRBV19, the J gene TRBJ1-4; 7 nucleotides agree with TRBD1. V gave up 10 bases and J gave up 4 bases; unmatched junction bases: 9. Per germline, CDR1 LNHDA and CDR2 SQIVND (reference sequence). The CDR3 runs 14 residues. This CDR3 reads CATQPGQFNEKLFF. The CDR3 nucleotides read TGTGCCACACAACCGGGACAGTTTAATGAAAAACTGTTTTTT.

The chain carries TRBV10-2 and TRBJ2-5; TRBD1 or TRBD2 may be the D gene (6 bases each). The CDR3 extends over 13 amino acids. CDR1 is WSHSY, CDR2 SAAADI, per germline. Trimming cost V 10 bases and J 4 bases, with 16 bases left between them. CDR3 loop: CATHLGGPETQYF. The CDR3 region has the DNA TGCGCCACCCACCTCGGGGGCCCAGAGACCCAGTACTTC.

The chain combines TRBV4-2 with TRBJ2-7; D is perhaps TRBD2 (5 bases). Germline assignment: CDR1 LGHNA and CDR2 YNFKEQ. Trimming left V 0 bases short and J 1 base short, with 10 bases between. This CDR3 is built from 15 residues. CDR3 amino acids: CASSQEGGRSYEQYF. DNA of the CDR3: TGTGCCAGCAGCCAAGAAGGAGGCCGATCCTACGAGCAGTACTTC.

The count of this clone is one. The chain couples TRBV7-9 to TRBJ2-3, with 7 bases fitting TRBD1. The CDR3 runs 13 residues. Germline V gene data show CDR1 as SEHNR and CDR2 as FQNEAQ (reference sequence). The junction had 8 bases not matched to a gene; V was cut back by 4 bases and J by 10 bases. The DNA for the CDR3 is TGTGCCAGCAGCTCCAGAGACAGGGATGCGCAGTATTTT. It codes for CASSSRDRDAQYF. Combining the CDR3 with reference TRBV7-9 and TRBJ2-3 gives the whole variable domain DTGVSQNPRHKITKRGQNVTFRCDPISEHNRLYWYRQTLGQGPEFLTYFQNEAQLEKSRLLSDRFSAERPKGSFSTLEIQRTEQGDSAMYLCASSSRDRDAQYFGPGTRLTVL.

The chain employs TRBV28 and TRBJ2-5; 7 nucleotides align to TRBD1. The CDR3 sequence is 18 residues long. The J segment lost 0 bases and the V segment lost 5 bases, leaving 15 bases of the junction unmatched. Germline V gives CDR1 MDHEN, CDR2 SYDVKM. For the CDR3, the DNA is TGTGCCAGCAGTCCACCTTTCCGGACAGGAGACTACCAAGAGACCCAGTACTTC. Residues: CASSPPFRTGDYQETQYF.

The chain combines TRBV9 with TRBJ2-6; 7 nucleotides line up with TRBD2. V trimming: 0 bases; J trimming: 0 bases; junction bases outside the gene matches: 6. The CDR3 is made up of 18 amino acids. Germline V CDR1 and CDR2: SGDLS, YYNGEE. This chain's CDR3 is CASSVVGLAVSGANVLTF. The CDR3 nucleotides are TGTGCCAGCAGCGTAGTGGGGCTAGCGGTCTCTGGGGCCAACGTCCTGACTTTC.

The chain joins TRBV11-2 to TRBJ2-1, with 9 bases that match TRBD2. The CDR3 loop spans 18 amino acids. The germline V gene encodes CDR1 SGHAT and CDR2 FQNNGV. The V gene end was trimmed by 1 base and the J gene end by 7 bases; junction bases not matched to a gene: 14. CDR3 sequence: CASSLGAGGPTRRNEQFF. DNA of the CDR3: TGTGCCAGCAGCTTAGGGGCGGGAGGGCCAACCCGGCGGAATGAGCAGTTCTTC. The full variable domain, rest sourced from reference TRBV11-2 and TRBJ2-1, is EAGVAQSPRYKIIEKRQSVAFWCNPISGHATLYWYQQILGQGPKLLIQFQNNGVVDDSQLPKDRFSAERLKGVDSTLKIQPAKLEDSAVYLCASSLGAGGPTRRNEQFFGPGTRLTVL.

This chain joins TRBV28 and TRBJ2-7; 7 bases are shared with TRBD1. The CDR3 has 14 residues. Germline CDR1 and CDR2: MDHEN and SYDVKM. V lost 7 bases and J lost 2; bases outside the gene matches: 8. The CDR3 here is CASIPPGQPYEQYF. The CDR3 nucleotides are TGTGCCAGCATACCTCCGGGACAGCCCTACGAGCAGTACTTC.

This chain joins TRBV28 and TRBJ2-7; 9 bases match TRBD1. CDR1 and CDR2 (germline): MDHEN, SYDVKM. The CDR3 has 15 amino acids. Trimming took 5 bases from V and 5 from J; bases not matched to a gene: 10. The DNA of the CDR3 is TGTGCCAGCAGTCCAGGGACAGGGTTTCTTCACGAGCAGTACTTC. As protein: CASSPGTGFLHEQYF. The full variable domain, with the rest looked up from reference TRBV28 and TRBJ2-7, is DVKVTQSSRYLVKRTGEKVFLECVQDMDHENMFWYRQDPGLGLRLIYFSYDVKMKEKGDIPEGYSVSREKKERFSLILESASTNQTSMYLCASSPGTGFLHEQYFGPGTRLTVT.

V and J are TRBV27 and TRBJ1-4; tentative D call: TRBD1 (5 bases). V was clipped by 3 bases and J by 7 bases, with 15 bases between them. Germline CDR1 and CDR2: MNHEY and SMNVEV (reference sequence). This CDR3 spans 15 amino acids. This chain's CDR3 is CASSLGWGNGEKLFF. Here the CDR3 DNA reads TGTGCCAGCAGTTTGGGTTGGGGGAATGGTGAAAAACTGTTTTTT. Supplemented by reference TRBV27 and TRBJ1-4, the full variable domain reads EAQVTQNPRYLITVTGKKLTVTCSQNMNHEYMSWYRQDPGLGLRQIYYSMNVEVTDKGDVPEGYKVSRKEKRNFPLILESPSPNQTSLYFCASSLGWGNGEKLFFGSGTQLSVL.

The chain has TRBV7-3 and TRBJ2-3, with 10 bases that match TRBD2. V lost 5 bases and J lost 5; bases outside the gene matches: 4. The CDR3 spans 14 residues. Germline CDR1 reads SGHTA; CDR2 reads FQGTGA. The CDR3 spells CASSTLAGEDTQYF. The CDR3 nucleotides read TGTGCCAGCAGCACTCTAGCGGGAGAAGATACGCAGTATTTT.

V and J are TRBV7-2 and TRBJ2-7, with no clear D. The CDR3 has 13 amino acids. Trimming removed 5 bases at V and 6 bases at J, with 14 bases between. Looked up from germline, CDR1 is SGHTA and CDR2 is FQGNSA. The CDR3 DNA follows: TGTGCCAGCAGCACCGACCCGGGCGGCGAGCAGTACTTC. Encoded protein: CASSTDPGGEQYF.

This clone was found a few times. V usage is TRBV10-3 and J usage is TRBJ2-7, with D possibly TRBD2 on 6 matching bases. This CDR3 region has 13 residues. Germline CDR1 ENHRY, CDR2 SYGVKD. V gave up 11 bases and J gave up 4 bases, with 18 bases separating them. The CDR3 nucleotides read TGTGCCGCTGGACGGGAGATTCGTTACGAGCAGTACTTC. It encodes CAAGREIRYEQYF.

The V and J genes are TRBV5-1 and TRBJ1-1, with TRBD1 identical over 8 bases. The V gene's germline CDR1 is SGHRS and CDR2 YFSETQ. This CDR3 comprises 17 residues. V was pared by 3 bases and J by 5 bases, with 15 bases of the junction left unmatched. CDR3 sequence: CASSSSRRDRIGTEAFF. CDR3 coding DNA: TGCGCCAGCAGCTCCAGTAGACGGGACAGGATAGGAACTGAAGCTTTCTTT.